The following is a T cell receptor (beta chain) sequence with its context. Its cognate antigen is unknown. Germline V gene sequence: CDR1 SGHTA, CDR2 FQGNSA. The CDR3 is 15 residues long. The J segment lost 2 bases and the V segment lost 3 bases, leaving 3 bases of the junction unmatched. This sample was included in a study of a mutant IDH1 vaccine in newly diagnosed glioma. Whole-study context: There were eight vaccinations for patients, given in weeks 1, 3, 5, 7, 11, 15, 19 and 23.

This sample's time point: week 23, last vaccination. Vaccination comprised doses that each held 300 ug of mutant IDH1 20-mer peptide, plus topical imiquimod. Profiling relied on immunoSEQ multiplex PCR, and the TCRdb table lists in-frame clones only, not all of them. The sample has around 80,000 clones, more than 70% seen once. Sequencing used PBMCs, obtained from a glioma patient whose treatment included an IDH1 peptide vaccine. The source is a woman between 45 and 65 years old with glioma. The chain uses TRBV7-2 and TRBJ2-1; 8 bases align to TRBD1. CDR3 bases: TGTGCCAGCAGCTTTGTACAGGGGGCCTACAATGAGCAGTTCTTC. Protein: CASSFVQGAYNEQFF.